The rows below give T cell receptor beta chains drawn from one sample of a study of response to subunit inactivated influenza vaccine. TCRdb reprocessed the RT-PCR reads via MiXCR and lists one record per CDR3 protein. Among roughly 700,000 distinct CDR3 sequences listed, more than 11% were seen once. Source: PBMCs from blood, taken 14 to 15 days before vaccination. These receptors originate from a man between 45 and 60 years old who received an inactivated influenza vaccine. Both conserved end residues are part of each CDR3. Each record gives: clone size, D gene, J gene, V gene, CDR3 length, CDR3 protein, CDR3 DNA. D genes are given only for firm matches. A row's size may be missing; if present it is once, few, many or a size class.

many,-,TRBJ1-2,TRBV6-5,17,CASSYTLRDSDHYGYTF,TGTGCCAGCAGTTACACGCTTCGGGACTCGGACCACTATGGCTACACCTTC
few,-,TRBJ2-7,TRBV29-1,13,CSVGGTLAYEQYF,TGCAGCGTTGGTGGGACACTTGCCTACGAGCAGTACTTC
-,-,TRBJ2-7,TRBV12-3/TRBV12-4,12,CASSLALFEQYF,TGTGCCAGCAGTTTAGCTTTATTCGAGCAGTACTTC
few,-,TRBJ2-7,TRBV5-5,14,CASSRGPGPDEQYF,TGTGCCAGCAGCAGGGGTCCGGGACCCGACGAGCAGTACTTC
few,-,TRBJ2-7,TRBV29-1,15,CSVGDSLRGIDEQYF,TGCAGCGTTGGAGATAGTCTCAGGGGTATAGACGAGCAGTACTTC
few,TRBD1,TRBJ2-5,TRBV30,13,CAWSVQGWETQYF,TGTGCCTGGAGTGTACAGGGGTGGGAGACCCAGTACTTC
-,TRBD1,TRBJ2-7,TRBV6-2/TRBV6-3,17,CASSFRDLGDRAYEQYF,TGTGCCAGCAGCTTCCGGGACCTCGGAGACAGGGCCTACGAGCAGTACTTC
-,TRBD1,TRBJ1-1,TRBV6-5,15,CASSTWTGLSTEAFF,TGTGCCAGCAGTACTTGGACAGGGCTTAGCACTGAAGCTTTCTTT
-,TRBD1,TRBJ1-2,TRBV7-9,14,CASSLDRFDYGYTF,TGTGCCAGCAGCTTGGACAGGTTTGACTATGGCTACACCTTC
few,TRBD2,TRBJ2-1,TRBV28,15,CASTLWAGDYNEQFF,TGTGCCAGCACCCTTTGGGCGGGAGACTACAATGAGCAGTTCTTC
-,TRBD2,TRBJ2-1,TRBV7-8,14,CASRPGTSLNEQFF,TGTGCCAGCCGGCCTGGGACTAGTTTAAATGAGCAGTTCTTC
-,-,TRBJ1-2,TRBV12-3/TRBV12-4,14,CASSRTADYYGYTF,TGTGCCAGCAGTCGGACAGCCGACTACTATGGCTACACCTTC
once,-,TRBJ2-1,TRBV6-1,12,CASSERLGRQFF,TGTGCCAGCAGTGAAAGGCTGGGGAGGCAGTTCTTC
-,TRBD2,TRBJ2-7,TRBV20-1,15,CSVRPQRGVPYEQYF,TGCAGTGTTCGCCCCCAGCGGGGAGTTCCCTACGAGCAGTACTTC
many,-,TRBJ1-3,TRBV3-1,15,CASSHGPGTQNTIYF,TGTGCCAGCAGCCATGGCCCCGGGACGCAAAACACCATATATTTT
many,-,TRBJ2-1,TRBV12-3/TRBV12-4,16,CASNLYGAASYNEQFF,TGTGCCAGCAACCTATACGGGGCTGCCTCCTACAATGAGCAGTTCTTC
few,TRBD1,TRBJ2-5,TRBV6-1,14,CATGTGSMYETQYF,TGTGCCACTGGGACAGGGTCGATGTATGAGACCCAGTACTTC
many,TRBD1,TRBJ2-2,TRBV6-2/TRBV6-3,13,CASSRDRTGELFF,TGTGCCAGCAGCAGGGACAGGACCGGGGAGCTGTTTTTT
few,-,TRBJ1-1,TRBV7-9,15,CASSTWTDPNTEAFF,TGTGCCAGCAGCACATGGACAGATCCAAACACTGAAGCTTTCTTT
-,TRBD1,TRBJ2-2,TRBV7-2,15,CASSFQGAASGELFF,TGTGCCAGCAGCTTCCAGGGGGCGGCCTCCGGGGAGCTGTTTTTT
few,TRBD2,TRBJ2-1,TRBV20-1,14,CSASRLAGENEQFF,TGCAGTGCTAGTCGACTAGCGGGAGAGAATGAGCAGTTCTTC
-,-,TRBJ2-6,TRBV6-1,17,CASSQPSDVPGANVLTF,TGTGCCAGCAGTCAGCCCTCCGATGTACCTGGGGCCAACGTCCTGACTTTC
many,-,TRBJ2-7,TRBV29-1,12,CSVTSSLYEQYF,TGCAGCGTTACGTCCAGCCTCTACGAGCAGTACTTC
-,TRBD2,TRBJ2-7,TRBV18,14,CTSSPTGGMYEQYF,TGTACCAGCTCACCAACGGGGGGTATGTACGAGCAGTACTTC
few,TRBD1,TRBJ2-7,TRBV6-2/TRBV6-3,20,CASSFMSGTGEPTILYEQYF,TGTGCCAGCAGTTTTATGTCCGGGACAGGGGAACCGACAATCCTCTACGAGCAGTACTTC
few,-,TRBJ2-3,TRBV20-1,15,CSVPDRLGSTDTQYF,TGCAGTGTCCCGGACAGACTAGGTAGCACAGATACGCAGTATTTT
few,-,TRBJ2-1,TRBV7-2,12,CASSLGGWMQFF,TGTGCCAGCAGCTTGGGGGGATGGATGCAGTTCTTC
few,-,TRBJ2-1,TRBV15,15,CATSFSGAPYNEQFF,TGTGCCACCTCATTTAGCGGAGCTCCCTACAATGAGCAGTTCTTC
-,TRBD2,TRBJ2-7,TRBV7-9,16,CASSSTGLAGSGEQYF,TGTGCCAGCAGCTCTACGGGACTAGCGGGATCGGGCGAGCAGTACTTC
-,TRBD2,TRBJ2-1,TRBV5-6,17,CASSLDQGLAGSNEQFF,TGTGCCAGCAGCTTGGACCAGGGACTAGCGGGATCCAATGAGCAGTTCTTC
few,TRBD1,TRBJ2-7,TRBV2,14,CASSETGGPYEQYF,TGTGCCAGCAGTGAGACAGGGGGGCCCTACGAGCAGTACTTC
few,-,TRBJ2-5,TRBV29-1,11,CSVEPAETQYF,TGCAGCGTTGAGCCTGCCGAGACCCAGTACTTC
many,-,TRBJ1-6,TRBV5-5,16,CASSLAPTGLGSPLHF,TGTGCCAGCAGCTTGGCCCCCACGGGTTTAGGTTCACCCCTCCACTTT
few,-,TRBJ2-7,TRBV4-3,15,CASSQGRLGVYEQYF,TGCGCCAGCAGCCAAGGTCGGTTGGGTGTCTACGAGCAGTACTTC
-,-,TRBJ2-7,TRBV7-9,12,CASSNSAYEQYF,TGTGCCAGCTCAAACAGCGCCTACGAGCAGTACTTC
-,-,TRBJ2-3,TRBV20-1,13,CSARDVGPYTQYF,TGCAGTGCTAGAGATGTGGGACCCTATACGCAGTATTTT
few,-,TRBJ2-7,TRBV27,13,CASKRDMNYEQYF,TGTGCCAGCAAGAGGGACATGAACTACGAGCAGTACTTC
few,-,TRBJ1-2,TRBV29-1,16,CSVDVPEDPGHYGYTF,TGCAGCGTTGATGTTCCCGAAGATCCAGGGCACTATGGCTACACCTTC
-,-,TRBJ1-6,TRBV5-1,15,CASSYNGAYSSPLHF,TGCGCCAGCAGTTATAACGGGGCCTATAGCTCACCCCTCCACTTT
few,TRBD2,TRBJ2-1,TRBV5-1,19,CASSLEVGGPSSSYNEQFF,TGCGCCAGCAGCTTGGAAGTGGGAGGGCCCTCTAGCTCCTACAATGAGCAGTTCTTC
-,-,TRBJ1-6,TRBV11-2,13,CASSLERSSPLHF,TGTGCCAGCAGCTTAGAAAGGAGTTCACCCCTCCACTTT
-,TRBD2,TRBJ2-5,TRBV7-9,13,CASNNGGQETQYF,TGTGCCAGCAACAACGGGGGGCAAGAGACCCAGTACTTC